This T cell receptor (beta chain) stems from a study of blood T cells in healthy people across ages. This clonotype turned up a few times. Primers used in a second PCR of about 7 to 11 cycles were a sample-barcoded 5' primer and a J-beta primer mix. TCRdb itself ran the 5' RACE reads through MiXCR, one entry per CDR3 protein. The table records about 1.4 million distinct CDR3 sequences, around 55% of them present only once. Germline V gene data show CDR1 as DFQATT and CDR2 as SNEGSKA (reference sequence). The CDR3 is 16 residues long. The ends were cut back, 2 bases at V and 4 bases at J, with 20 bases in the middle.

This chain links TRBV20-1 with TRBJ2-5; tentative D call: TRBD1 (6 bases). This TCR was sampled from a young man in good health. Sequenced sample: blood. The CDR3 reads CSARPIARGIGETQYF. The CDR3 nucleotides are TGCAGTGCTAGACCGATAGCGAGGGGGATCGGAGAGACCCAGTACTTC.